This T cell receptor (beta chain) was identified in a study of blood T cell repertoires in COVID-19. Study details: The United States, Italy and Spain supplied acute and convalescent COVID-19 samples. From T cells, B-cell-depleted T cells, or PBMCs came the material, which was cDNA or gDNA.

As originally analysed: The authors estimated nucleated cell counts from reference gene primer amplification. The method was immunoSEQ multiplex PCR; TCRdb's version includes in-frame clones alone and lacks a portion of them. V, J and clone size are taken as reported in that table, and D and trimming were inferred from the DNA itself. Of about 43,000 clones detected, more than 80% appear once; the ten largest clones hold 7.5% to 10%. This clone appeared a single time. V shed 2 bases, J shed 5 bases, and the junction held 13 bases outside the gene matches. In germline, CDR1 is SGHVS, CDR2 FNYEAQ. CDR3 size: 17 residues.

V and J are TRBV7-6 and TRBJ2-3, with 7 bases matching TRBD2. This clonotype was obtained from a man in his sixties with active COVID-19. Sequencing input: peripheral blood. This CDR3 reads CASSLYEGGSLGDTQYF. CDR3 nucleotides: TGTGCCAGCAGCTTATACGAGGGAGGGTCGTTGGGAGATACGCAGTATTTT. The full variable domain, with the rest looked up from reference TRBV7-6 and TRBJ2-3, is GAGVSQSPRYKVTKRGQDVALRCDPISGHVSLYWYRQALGQGPEFLTYFNYEAQQDKSGLPNDRFSAERPEGSISTLTIQRTEQRDSAMYRCASSLYEGGSLGDTQYFGPGTRLTVL.